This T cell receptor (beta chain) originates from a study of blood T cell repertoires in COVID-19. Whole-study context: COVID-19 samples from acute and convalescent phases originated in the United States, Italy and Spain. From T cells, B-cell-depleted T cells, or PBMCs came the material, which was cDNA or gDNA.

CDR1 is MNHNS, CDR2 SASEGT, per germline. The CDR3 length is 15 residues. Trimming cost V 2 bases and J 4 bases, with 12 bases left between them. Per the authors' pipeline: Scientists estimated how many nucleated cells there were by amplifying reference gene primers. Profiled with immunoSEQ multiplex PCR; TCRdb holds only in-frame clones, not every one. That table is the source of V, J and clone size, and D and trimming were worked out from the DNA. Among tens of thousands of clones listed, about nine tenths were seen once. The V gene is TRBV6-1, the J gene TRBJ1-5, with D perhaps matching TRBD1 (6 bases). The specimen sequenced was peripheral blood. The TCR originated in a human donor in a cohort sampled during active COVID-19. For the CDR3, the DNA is TGTGCCAGCAGTGAAAGTAGGGGGTTGAATCAGCCCCAGCATTTT. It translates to CASSESRGLNQPQHF.